A selection of T cell receptor beta chains follows, all from one sample in a study of cytomegalovirus exposure and HLA in healthy donors. TCRdb's copy holds only in-frame clones and misses some; the assay was immunoSEQ multiplex PCR. The sample has about 170,000 clones, approximately 81% seen once; the top ten hold approximately 1.6%. Sequenced: PBMCs. These receptors were taken from a male donor in good health and CMV-seronegative. The CDR3 runs from the conserved cysteine through the conserved F or W. Fields, in order: V gene, CDR3 protein.

>TRBV7-3
CASSPGLANNEQFF
>TRBV19
CATGQGSSPLHF
>TRBV29-1
CSVVGAPGTGGYEQYF
>TRBV7-9
CASSSSPQGIVEAFF
>TRBV9
CASKPTGAITDTQYF
>TRBV6-5
CASSRRRDTAEAFF
>TRBV6-6
CASRKGANYGYTF
>TRBV7-3
CASSPGQGVRTEAFF
>TRBV4-2
CASSQGGGSGANVLTF
>TRBV4-2
CASSQDGSGSSGELFF
>TRBV19
CATRSSGTGFRGYTF
>TRBV30
CAWSTNEKLFF
>TRBV6-5
CASTRREGPGYTF
>TRBV7-3
CASSFKGGGNTEAFF
>TRBV5-8
CASSLVRPGDEKLFF
>TRBV9
CASSVAGWEYEQYF
>TRBV14
CASSQLQGALAWAFF
>TRBV4-2
CASSQNRGLISGNTIYF
>TRBV19
CASSWRTGPNYGYTF
>TRBV9
CASSGQADTQYF
>TRBV11-3
CASGTLADGDNEQFF
>TRBV28
CASSLYTSGTAQYF
>TRBV5-1
CASSLDQPGQADSPLHF
>TRBV30
CAWSTRGQGLNTEAFF
>TRBV29-1
CSVEEGRTGEQYF
>TRBV5-1
CASSLGRAGGLQETQYF
>TRBV28
CASKDGPGDYEQYF
>TRBV12-5
CASAPGLNYGYTF
>TRBV6-1
CASSEGTGGVGYTF
>TRBV4-3
CASSQVGTGVTEAFF
>TRBV10-3
CAIRPSASGETQYF
>TRBV5-1
CASSLDGTGQPQHF
>TRBV2
CASSETEAPFNSPLHF
>TRBV7-8
CASSYLQGKEPQHF
>TRBV5-6
CASSSASGSQETQYF
>TRBV10-3
CATELAPQETQYF
>TRBV4-3
CASSQRLAGAYEQYF
>TRBV6-5
CASSYSIDRDTQYF
>TRBV30
CAWSLLQGHLYEQYF
>TRBV5-1
CASSGLAGSYNEQFF